This TCR beta chain was recorded in a study of blood T cell repertoires in COVID-19. For the study at large: Material from acute and convalescent COVID-19 was sourced from the United States, Italy and Spain. The cDNA or gDNA used as material had been derived from T cells, B-cell-depleted T cells, or PBMCs.

This clone is medium-sized (0.01 to 0.1%) within its sample. Authors' analysis steps: The authors estimated nucleated cell counts from reference gene primer amplification. Data came from immunoSEQ multiplex PCR; TCRdb stores just in-frame clones and leaves some out. Clonal size and the V and J genes are those of that table, whereas D and trimming came from the DNA. The profile shows 90,000 to 110,000 clones, over 75% of them singletons. The CDR3 has 14 amino acids. V was cut by 6 bases and J by 0 bases, with 12 bases left in between. CDR1 is SEHNR, CDR2 FQNEAQ, per germline (reference sequence). The chain recombines TRBV7-9 with TRBJ2-7, with a weak D call TRBD2 (5 bases). The TCR sequence derives from a middle-aged man with acute or convalescent COVID-19. Source material: peripheral blood. The CDR3 DNA reads as TGTGCCAGCAGTAAGACTGGGAGCTCCTACGAGCAGTACTTC. Translated: CASSKTGSSYEQYF.